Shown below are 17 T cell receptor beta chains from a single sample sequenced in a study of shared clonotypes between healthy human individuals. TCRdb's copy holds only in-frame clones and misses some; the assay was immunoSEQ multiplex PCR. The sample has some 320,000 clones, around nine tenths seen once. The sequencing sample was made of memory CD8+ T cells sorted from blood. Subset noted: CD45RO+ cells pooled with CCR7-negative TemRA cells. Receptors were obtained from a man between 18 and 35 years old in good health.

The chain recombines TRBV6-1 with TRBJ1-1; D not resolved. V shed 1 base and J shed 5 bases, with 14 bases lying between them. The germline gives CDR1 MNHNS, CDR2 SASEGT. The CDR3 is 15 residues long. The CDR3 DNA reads TGTGCCAGCAGTGAAGTGGCATGGGAGGAAACTGAAGCTTTCTTT. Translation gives CASSEVAWEETEAFF.

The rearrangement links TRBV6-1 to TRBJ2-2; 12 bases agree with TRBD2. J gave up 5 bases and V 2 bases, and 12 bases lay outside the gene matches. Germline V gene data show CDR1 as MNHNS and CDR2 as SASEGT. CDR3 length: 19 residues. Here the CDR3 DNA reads TGTGCCAGCAGTGAACCTAGCGGGAGGGCCCGACGGGGAACCGGGGAGCTGTTTTTT. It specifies CASSEPSGRARRGTGELFF.

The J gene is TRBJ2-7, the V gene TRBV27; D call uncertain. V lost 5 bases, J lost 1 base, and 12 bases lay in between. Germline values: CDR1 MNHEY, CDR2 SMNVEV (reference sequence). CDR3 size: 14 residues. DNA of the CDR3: TGTGCCAGCAGTAACCGGGCCACGTCCTACGAGCAGTACTTC. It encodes CASSNRATSYEQYF.

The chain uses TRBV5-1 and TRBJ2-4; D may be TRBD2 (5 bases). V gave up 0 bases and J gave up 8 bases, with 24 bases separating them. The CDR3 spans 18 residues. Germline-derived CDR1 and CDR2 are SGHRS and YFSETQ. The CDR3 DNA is TGCGCCAGCAGCTTGGCCGGGTTTGGACTCCGTTCCCCCGACATTCAGTACTTC. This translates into CASSLAGFGLRSPDIQYF. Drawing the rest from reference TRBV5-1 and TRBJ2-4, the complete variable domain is KAGVTQTPRYLIKTRGQQVTLSCSPISGHRSVSWYQQTPGQGLQFLFEYFSETQRNKGNFPGRFSGRQFSNSRSEMNVSTLELGDSALYLCASSLAGFGLRSPDIQYFGAGTRLSVL.

CDR3 residues: CASRVGLAGGKETQYF. Written as DNA, the CDR3 is TGTGCCAGCAGAGTGGGACTAGCGGGGGGAAAAGAGACCCAGTACTTC. The gene calls are TRBV28 and TRBJ2-5, with 15 bases identical to TRBD2. With 6 bases clipped from V and 3 bases from J, the junction kept 5 bases outside the gene matches. There are 16 residues in the CDR3. Germline V gene lookup returns CDR1 MDHEN and CDR2 SYDVKM.

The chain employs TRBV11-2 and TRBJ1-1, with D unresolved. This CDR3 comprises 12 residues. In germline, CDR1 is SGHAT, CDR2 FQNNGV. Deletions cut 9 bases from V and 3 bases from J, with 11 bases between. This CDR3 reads CASRSTYTEAFF. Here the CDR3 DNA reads TGTGCCAGTCGGAGCACTTACACTGAAGCTTTCTTT.

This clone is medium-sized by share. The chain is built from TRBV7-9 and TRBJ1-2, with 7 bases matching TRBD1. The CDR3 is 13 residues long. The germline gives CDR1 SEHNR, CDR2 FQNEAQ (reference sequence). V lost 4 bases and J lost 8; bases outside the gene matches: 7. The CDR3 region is CASSSDRVKGYTF. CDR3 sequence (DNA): TGTGCCAGCAGCTCTGACAGGGTAAAAGGCTACACCTTC.

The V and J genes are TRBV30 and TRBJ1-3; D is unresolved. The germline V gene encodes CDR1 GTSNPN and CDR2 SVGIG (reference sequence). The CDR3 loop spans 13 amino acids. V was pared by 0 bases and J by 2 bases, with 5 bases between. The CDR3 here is CAWSVHPGNTIYF. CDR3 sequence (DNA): TGTGCCTGGAGTGTACACCCTGGAAACACCATATATTTT.

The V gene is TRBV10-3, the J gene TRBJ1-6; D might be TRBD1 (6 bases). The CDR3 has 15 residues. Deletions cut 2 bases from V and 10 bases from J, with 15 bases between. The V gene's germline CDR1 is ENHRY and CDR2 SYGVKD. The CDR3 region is CAISEGDKGLSPLHF. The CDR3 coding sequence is TGTGCCATCAGTGAGGGGGACAAGGGGCTCTCACCCCTCCACTTT.

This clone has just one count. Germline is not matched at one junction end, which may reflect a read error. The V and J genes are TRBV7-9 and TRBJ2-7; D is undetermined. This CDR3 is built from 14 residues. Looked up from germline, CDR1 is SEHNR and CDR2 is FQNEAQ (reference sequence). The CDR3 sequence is CASSPMGVGYQQYF. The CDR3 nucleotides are TGTGCCAGCAGCCCTATGGGTGTCGGCTACCAGCAGTACTTC. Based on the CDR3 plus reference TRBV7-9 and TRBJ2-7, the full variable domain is DTGVSQNPRHKITKRGQNVTFRCDPISEHNRLYWYRQTLGQGPEFLTYFQNEAQLEKSRLLSDRFSAERPKGSFSTLEIQRTEQGDSAMYLCASSPMGVGYQQYFGPGTRLTVT.

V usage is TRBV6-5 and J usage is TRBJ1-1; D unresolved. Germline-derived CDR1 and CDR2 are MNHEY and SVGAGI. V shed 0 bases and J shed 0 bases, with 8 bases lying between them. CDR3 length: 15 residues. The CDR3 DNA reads TGTGCCAGCAGTTACTCACCCGGAATGAACACTGAAGCTTTCTTT. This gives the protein CASSYSPGMNTEAFF.

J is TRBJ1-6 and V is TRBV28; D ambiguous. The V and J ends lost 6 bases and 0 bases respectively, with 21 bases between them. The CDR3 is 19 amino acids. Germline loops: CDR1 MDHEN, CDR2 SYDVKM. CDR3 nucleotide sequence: TGTGCCAGCAGCCCCAGCCAATTTCGGGAAAGCTCCTATAATTCACCCCTCCACTTT. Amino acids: CASSPSQFRESSYNSPLHF. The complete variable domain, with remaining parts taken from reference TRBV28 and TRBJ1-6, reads DVKVTQSSRYLVKRTGEKVFLECVQDMDHENMFWYRQDPGLGLRLIYFSYDVKMKEKGDIPEGYSVSREKKERFSLILESASTNQTSMYLCASSPSQFRESSYNSPLHFGNGTRLTVT.

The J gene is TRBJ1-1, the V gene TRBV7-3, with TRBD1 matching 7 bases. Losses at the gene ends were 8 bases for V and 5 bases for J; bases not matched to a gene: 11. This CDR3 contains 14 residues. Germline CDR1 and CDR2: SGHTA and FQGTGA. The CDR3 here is CASGPTGKRTEAFF. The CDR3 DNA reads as TGTGCCAGCGGGCCGACAGGGAAGCGGACTGAAGCTTTCTTT.

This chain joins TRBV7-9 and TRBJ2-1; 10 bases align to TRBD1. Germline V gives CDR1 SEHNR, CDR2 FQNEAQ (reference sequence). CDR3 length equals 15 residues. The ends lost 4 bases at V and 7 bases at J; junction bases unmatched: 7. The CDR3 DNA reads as TGTGCCAGCAGCTCATGGACAGGGGGTACTAATGAGCAGTTCTTC. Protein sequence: CASSSWTGGTNEQFF.

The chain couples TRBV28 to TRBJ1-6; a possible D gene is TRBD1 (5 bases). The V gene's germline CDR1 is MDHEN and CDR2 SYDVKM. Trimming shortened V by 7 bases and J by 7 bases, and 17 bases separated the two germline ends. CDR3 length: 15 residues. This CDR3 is CASTVTGTANSPLHF. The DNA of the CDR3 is TGTGCCAGCACTGTAACGGGGACGGCAAATTCACCCCTCCACTTT.

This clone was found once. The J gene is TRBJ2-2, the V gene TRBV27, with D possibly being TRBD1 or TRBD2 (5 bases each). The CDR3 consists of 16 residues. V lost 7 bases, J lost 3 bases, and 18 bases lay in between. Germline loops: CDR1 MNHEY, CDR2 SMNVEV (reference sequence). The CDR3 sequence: CASTLLRMGDTGELFF. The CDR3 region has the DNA TGTGCCAGCACCCTATTACGGATGGGGGACACCGGGGAGCTGTTTTTT.

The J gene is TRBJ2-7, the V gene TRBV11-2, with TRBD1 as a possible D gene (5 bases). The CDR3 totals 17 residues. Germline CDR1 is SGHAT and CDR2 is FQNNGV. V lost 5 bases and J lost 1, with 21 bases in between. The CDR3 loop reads CASSRYGWGRDSYEQYF. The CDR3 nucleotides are TGTGCCAGCAGCCGATACGGATGGGGCAGGGATTCCTACGAGCAGTACTTC.